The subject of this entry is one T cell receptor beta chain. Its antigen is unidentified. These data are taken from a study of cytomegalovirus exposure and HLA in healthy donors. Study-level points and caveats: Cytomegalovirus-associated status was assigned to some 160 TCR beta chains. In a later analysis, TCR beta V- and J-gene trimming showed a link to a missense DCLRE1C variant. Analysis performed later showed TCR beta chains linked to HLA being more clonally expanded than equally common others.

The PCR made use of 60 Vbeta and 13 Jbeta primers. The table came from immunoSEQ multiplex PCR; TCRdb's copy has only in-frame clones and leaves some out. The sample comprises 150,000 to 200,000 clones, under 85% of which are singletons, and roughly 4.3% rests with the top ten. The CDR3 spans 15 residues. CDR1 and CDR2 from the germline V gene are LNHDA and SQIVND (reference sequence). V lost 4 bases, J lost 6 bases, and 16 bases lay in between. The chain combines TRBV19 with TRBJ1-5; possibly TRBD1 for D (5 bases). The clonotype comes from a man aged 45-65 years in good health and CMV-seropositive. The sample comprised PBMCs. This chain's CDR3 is CASSTLTAKGQPQHF. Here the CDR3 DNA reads TGTGCCAGTAGTACCTTGACAGCTAAGGGTCAGCCCCAGCATTTT.